The subject of this entry is one T cell receptor (beta chain). Its cognate antigen has yet to be identified. One base away there is no much larger clone; base qualities are not given. V trim: 4 bases; J trim: 4 bases; unmatched bases: 11. The germline V gene yields SQVTM for CDR1 and ANQGSEA for CDR2. Including cysteine and phenylalanine, the CDR3 has 15 amino acids. Left in the record is the CDR3 DNA by itself, 45 bases read in frame from the first base. This sample is part of a study of beta chain features in type 1 diabetes (dated by TCRdb to about 2018). About the full investigation: No differences in mean age, gender distribution, total cell number or subset yield were found between patients and healthy donors. Whereas all 30 or so donors provided naive and central memory subsets, regulatory and stem cell-like memory subsets were isolated from just 8 patients and about 8 healthy donors. In the study, recently diagnosed type 1 diabetes patients and matched healthy donors were compared on the TCRB repertoires of their sorted circulating CD4+ T cell subsets. A total of approximately 100,000,000 sorted cells were examined across all samples, and the number of cells per subset was strongly correlated with RNA yield. Broad study findings and their caveats: Because the HLA sub-analyses included only small numbers of individuals, any influence of HLA type on TCRB rearrangement was left unresolved. A moderate but significant shortening of TCRB CDR3 length was observed in type 1 diabetes patients in all four CD4+ subsets. Sequencing cDNA rather than genomic DNA could over-represent highly expressing activated cells, although activation and CD3 levels did not differ between groups. Fewer insertions and more nucleotide deletions at VDJ recombination sites were observed in patients with type 1 diabetes, implying thymic rearrangement abnormalities. PCR may preferentially amplify shorter templates, but because patient and control samples were amplified and corrected together, any resulting skew would affect both groups equally. The naive, central memory and regulatory TCRB repertoires appeared to resemble one another more closely among patients than among healthy donors.

All of the isolated RNA was reverse transcribed with the High Capacity cDNA Reverse Transcription Kit, so expressed TCRB transcripts were sequenced. Naive, central memory and regulatory T cell samples underwent deep immunoSEQ sequencing, averaging about 3.57 million total reads per sample. After sorted cells were lysed in RLT buffer, RNA was extracted with DNase-treated RNeasy Micro or Mini kits, with the choice depending on cell number. To prevent cross-contamination, every cell subset was processed on its own, while patient and healthy donor samples were processed together. The immunoSEQ multiplex PCR was used to amplify TCRB sequences from cDNA, generating 87-bp fragments that spanned the CDR3 region. Amplicons were sequenced on the Illumina HiSeq platform. The study's own analysis went as follows. Synthetic template baselines were used to correct PCR bias computationally, reads within Hamming distance 2 were collapsed, and singletons that could not be merged were discarded. Reads were aligned against IMGT so that V, D and J genes, CDR3 length and insertions or deletions at six rearrangement sites could be assigned. Clonotype counts were normalized to sorted cell number within each subset before computing true diversity and Gini coefficients with the tcR R package. The overlap coefficient, calculated on TCRB nucleotide sequences, was used to quantify repertoire sharing. TCRdb stores this immuneACCESS table with in-frame sequences only. Part of the clones is absent; in the studies checked, under half of the shortfall reflects unresolved V genes, and no reason is known for the rest. That table supplies the V and J calls and clone size; D and trimming were determined from the DNA. The sample yields over 150,000 clones; under 9.5% were counted once. The ten largest account for under 0.55% of the sample.

From each donor, a single peripheral blood sample of about 100 mL on average was drawn into heparinised tubes. Naive, central memory, regulatory and stem cell-like memory CD4+ T cells were sorted on a BD FACSAria II using a panel including CD45RO, CCR7, CD25, CD127, CD95 and CD27. Purity was above 98% for every sorted population. Right away, PBMCs were isolated by Lymphoprep density gradient centrifugation and were stained directly, with no culture step. To minimize batch effects, samples were stained and sorted in pairs, one healthy donor with one patient per experiment. This chain joins TRBV29-1 to TRBJ2-5; 8 bases in between match TRBD1. The sample was central memory CD4+ T cells from blood. This sequence was found in a man younger than 35 with type 1 diabetes. The DNA reads as follows: TGCAGCGTTGCAAAGACAGGGGTGGATGGAGAGACCCAGTACTTC. The resulting protein is CSVAKTGVDGETQYF.